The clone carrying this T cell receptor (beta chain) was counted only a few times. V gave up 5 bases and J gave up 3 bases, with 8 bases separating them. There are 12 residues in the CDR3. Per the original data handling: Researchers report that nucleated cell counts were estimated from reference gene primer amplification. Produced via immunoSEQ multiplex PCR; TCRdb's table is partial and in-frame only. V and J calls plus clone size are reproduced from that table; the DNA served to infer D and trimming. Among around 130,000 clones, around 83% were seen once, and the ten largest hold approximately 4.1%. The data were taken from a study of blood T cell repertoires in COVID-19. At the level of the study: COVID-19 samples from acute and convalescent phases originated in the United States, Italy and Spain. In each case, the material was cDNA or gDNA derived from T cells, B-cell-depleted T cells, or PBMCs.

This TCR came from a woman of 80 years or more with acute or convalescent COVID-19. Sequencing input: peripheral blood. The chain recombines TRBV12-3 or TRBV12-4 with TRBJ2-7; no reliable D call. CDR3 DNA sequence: TGTGCCAGCAGTCTCGAACTCTACGAGCAGTACTTC. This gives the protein CASSLELYEQYF.